Presented here are 3 T cell receptor beta chains from one specimen sequenced in a study of CD4+ T cells in melanoma. Produced via immunoSEQ multiplex PCR; TCRdb's table is partial and in-frame only. The sample shows 90,000 to 130,000 clones, about nine tenths of them seen only once. The sequencing input was peripheral blood. These TCRs come from a human donor with melanoma.

Here the CDR3 reads CASSPSGTIYEQYF. CDR3 in DNA: TGTGCCAGCAGCCCCTCGGGAACCATCTACGAGCAGTACTTC. The rearrangement uses TRBV4-2 and TRBJ2-7, with D possibly matching TRBD2 (5 bases). Germline loops: CDR1 LGHNA, CDR2 YNFKEQ. The CDR3 is 14 residues long. V dropped 4 bases and J dropped 3 bases, with 13 bases sitting between them.

The chain recombines TRBV2 with TRBJ1-3; no clear D. The germline V gene encodes CDR1 SNHLY and CDR2 FYNNEI. The CDR3 contains 13 residues. With 8 bases removed from V and 0 bases from J, the gap between germline ends came to 8 bases. The CDR3 DNA reads TGTGCCAGCGAATTGAGCTCTGGAAACACCATATATTTT. Protein sequence: CASELSSGNTIYF.

The V gene is TRBV6-1, the J gene TRBJ1-2; tentatively, D is TRBD1 (6 bases). Germline CDR1 reads MNHNS; CDR2 reads SASEGT. The CDR3 covers 16 residues. V gave up 2 bases and J gave up 8 bases, with 21 bases separating them. Written as DNA, the CDR3 is TGTGCCAGCAGTGAATTTTTAGGGGGACAATCGGGCGGCTACACCTTC. It codes for CASSEFLGGQSGGYTF.